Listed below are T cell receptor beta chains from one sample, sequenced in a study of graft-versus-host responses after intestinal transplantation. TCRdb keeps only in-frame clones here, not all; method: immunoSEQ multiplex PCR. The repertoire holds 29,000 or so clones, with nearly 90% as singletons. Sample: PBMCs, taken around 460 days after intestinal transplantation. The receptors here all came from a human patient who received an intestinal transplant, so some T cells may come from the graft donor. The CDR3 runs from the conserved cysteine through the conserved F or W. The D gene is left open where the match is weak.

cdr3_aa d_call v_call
CAWRGQGNSLAKNIQYF TRBD1 TRBV30
CASSLGQGMSEQYF TRBD1 TRBV27
CASSLGGSQGGHYEQYF - TRBV28
CASSLAGGTDTQYF TRBD2 TRBV7-6
CASSLGGANTEAFF - TRBV5-4
CASSYRFGGTGELFF - TRBV6-5
CASSHPGQNEQFF - TRBV5-1
CASSQDHGASGRAGKTQYF TRBD2 TRBV4-1
CASSYSNTGEAFF - TRBV6-6
CASSQVDRGPYEQYF TRBD1 TRBV4-1
CASRDTSNYEQYF - TRBV2
CASSSSGPNTEAFF - TRBV6-5
CASSLGGSSTDTQYF TRBD1 TRBV5-1
CASSGDGPYGYTF - TRBV6-5
CASSPGTSGRAYQETQYF TRBD2 TRBV5-1
CASSVVWSTDTQYF - TRBV9
CASSGTTGNTIYF - TRBV6-5
CASSLRLNSGSHLSYEQYF TRBD2 TRBV28
CASSQDVSNTEAFF - TRBV4-1
CATNHAGELFF - TRBV19
CASRPTGTGEKLFF - TRBV6-6
CAWRGGLRYSGNTIYF - TRBV30
CASSSGQAIYNEQFF - TRBV6-5
CAGSLGAADGRTYEQYF - TRBV5-6
CASSSQGETQYF - TRBV11-2
CAWSVPWGPWTEAFF - TRBV30
CASSIQTGNQPQHF TRBD1 TRBV19
CASSLEGGNTEAFF - TRBV5-1
CASSSWGEAFF - TRBV7-9
CASSWGSGGGELFF - TRBV4-1
CASSYSAGGLEQYF TRBD2 TRBV6-5
CASSLGRARYGYTF - TRBV5-4
CASSVDGNSGNTIYF - TRBV9
CASSEGNTEAFF - TRBV7-9
CASSPGDRYGYTF - TRBV18
CASSDSRGKLFF - TRBV2
CASRQDSNQPQHF - TRBV6-6
CASTRNTEAFF - TRBV19
CASSRDRASNEKLFF TRBD1 TRBV4-1
CSVLGTGSANEKLFF TRBD1 TRBV29-1
CASSSINRGTRELFF TRBD1 TRBV5-1
CASSSHPTNEKLFF - TRBV7-9